This TCR beta chain was retrieved from a study of beta chain features in type 1 diabetes. Study-wide findings and caveats: Type 1 diabetes patients had TCRB CDR3s that were shorter (moderately but significantly so) in all four CD4+ subsets.

Expressed TCRB transcripts were sequenced because the isolated RNA had all been reverse transcribed beforehand. Per sample, stem cell-like memory T cell libraries averaged approximately 990,000 reads. The repertoire was sequenced with immunoSEQ multiplex PCR; TCRdb's copy has only in-frame clones and lacks some. The sample carries about 15,000 clones, around 77% recorded once. The CDR3 has 12 residues. The germline V and J ends were trimmed by 2 bases and 11 bases, with 11 bases remaining between them. Germline V gives CDR1 SGHRS, CDR2 YFSETQ. Turning to this clone: Its antigen remains unknown.

The authors took one heparinised blood draw, averaging roughly 120 mL, from each donor. The sequence derives from a woman under 30 with type 1 diabetes. Sequenced: stem cell memory CD4+ T cells from blood. This sequence joins TRBV5-1 and TRBJ2-1, with D tentatively TRBD2 (5 bases). In DNA form, the CDR3 reads TGCGCCAGCAGCTTCCGGGGTGGGCAGCAGTTCTTC. Translation: CASSFRGGQQFF.